The 12 T cell receptor beta chains below all came from one sample that was sequenced in a study of OX40 agonist ivuxolimab in advanced cancers. Data came from immunoSEQ multiplex PCR; TCRdb stores just in-frame clones and leaves some out. The data contain around 68,000 clones, roughly 81% of them singletons. The sample in question was CD4+ or CD8+ T cells sorted from blood, obtained in a trial of the OX40 agonist ivuxolimab. The receptors here all came from an adult with an advanced solid tumor such as melanoma, head and neck, liver or kidney cancer.

The CDR3 sequence is CASSRTSGSDTQYF. In DNA form, the CDR3 reads TGCGCCAGCAGCAGGACTAGCGGGTCAGATACGCAGTATTTT. V is TRBV5-1 and J is TRBJ2-3; 11 positions match TRBD2. With 4 bases clipped from V and 4 bases from J, the junction kept 2 bases outside the gene matches. CDR1 SGHRS and CDR2 YFSETQ come from the germline V gene. This CDR3 contains 14 residues.

The chain uses TRBV7-9 and TRBJ2-2; TRBD1 or TRBD2 may be the D gene (6 bases each). Trimming removed 5 bases at V and 3 bases at J, with 13 bases between. The CDR3 length is 15 residues. Germline lookup yields CDR1 SEHNR and CDR2 FQNEAQ (reference sequence). The CDR3 DNA sequence: TGTGCCAGCAGCGGCGGGACAACAGACACCGGGGAGCTGTTTTTT. It translates to CASSGGTTDTGELFF.

The genes are TRBV2 and TRBJ2-7, with 13 bases fitting TRBD2. This CDR3 region has 15 residues. The V segment lost 4 bases and the J segment 4 bases; nucleotides outside the gene matches: 4. Germline V lookup: CDR1 SNHLY, CDR2 FYNNEI. CDR3 amino acids: CASSARTSGSYEQYF. The CDR3 bases are TGTGCCAGCAGTGCCAGGACTAGCGGGAGTTACGAGCAGTACTTC.

Turning to this clone: The sample holds other DNA sequences that translate to the same CDR3. This sequence joins TRBV6-6 and TRBJ1-1; D is undetermined. CDR3 length: 13 residues. V was cut by 6 bases and J by 4 bases, with 12 bases left in between. Germline V gene sequence: CDR1 MNHNY, CDR2 SVGAGI (reference sequence). CDR3 residues: CASSRPGGTEAFF. The DNA of the CDR3 is TGTGCCAGCAGCCGACCCGGCGGCACTGAAGCTTTCTTT.

The chain has TRBV11-2 and TRBJ2-3; D is unclear. CDR3 length equals 14 residues. V gave up 5 bases and J gave up 3 bases, with 12 bases separating them. Germline V lookup: CDR1 SGHAT, CDR2 FQNNGV. CDR3 DNA sequence: TGTGCCAGCAGCACCGCCAGTCGGACAGATACGCAGTATTTT. Residues: CASSTASRTDTQYF.

J is TRBJ2-5 and V is TRBV4-1; D not certain. This CDR3 comprises 14 residues. Looked up from germline, CDR1 is MGHRA and CDR2 is YSYEKL. V gave up 4 bases and J gave up 5 bases, with 14 bases separating them. The CDR3 spells CASSPSMRQETQYF. As DNA, the CDR3 is TGCGCCAGCAGCCCCAGTATGCGGCAGGAGACCCAGTACTTC.

The V gene is TRBV4-2, the J gene TRBJ2-1; 13 nucleotides align to TRBD2. The CDR3 is 19 amino acids. The V and J ends lost 0 bases and 7 bases, in that order; junction bases with no gene match: 12. In germline, CDR1 is LGHNA, CDR2 YNFKEQ. In nucleotides, the CDR3 is TGTGCCAGCAGCCAAGATTTCACTAGCGGGAGGGTACGGAAAAATGAGCAGTTCTTC. As protein: CASSQDFTSGRVRKNEQFF.

The sample holds one count of this clone. The chain uses TRBV18 and TRBJ1-5; 10 bases align to TRBD1. Losses at the gene ends were 3 bases for V and 5 bases for J; bases not matched to a gene: 4. This CDR3 contains 15 residues. Per the germline V gene, CDR1 is KGHSH and CDR2 is LQKENI. The CDR3 loop reads CASSPTGGAYQPQHF. For the CDR3, the DNA is TGTGCCAGCTCACCGACAGGGGGCGCGTATCAGCCCCAGCATTTT.

V and J are TRBV11-2 and TRBJ2-3; tentatively, D is TRBD1 (6 bases). Per germline, CDR1 SGHAT and CDR2 FQNNGV. The CDR3 is 14 amino acids. Trimming shortened V by 5 bases and J by 13 bases, and 22 bases separated the two germline ends. The CDR3 DNA follows: TGTGCCAGCAGCCGCTTAAGGACAGAGCTTGAAAAGTATTTT. The encoded protein is CASSRLRTELEKYF.

CDR3 nucleotides: TGCAGCGTTGAGGGCGGTACCTACGAGCAGTACTTC. It specifies CSVEGGTYEQYF. The chain uses TRBV29-1 and TRBJ2-7; no reliable D call. CDR1 and CDR2 (germline): SQVTM, ANQGSEA. The germline V and J ends were trimmed by 3 bases and 2 bases, with 8 bases remaining between them. CDR3 size: 12 residues.

For the CDR3, the DNA is TGTGCCAGCAGTTTAAAGCCCAGCTCCTACGAGCAGTACTTC. Its translation: CASSLKPSSYEQYF. The V gene is TRBV28, the J gene TRBJ2-7; no definite D call. The CDR3 spans 14 residues. With 2 bases removed from V and 0 bases from J, the gap between germline ends came to 8 bases. Per the germline V gene, CDR1 is MDHEN and CDR2 is SYDVKM. The full variable domain, with the rest looked up from reference TRBV28 and TRBJ2-7, is DVKVTQSSRYLVKRTGEKVFLECVQDMDHENMFWYRQDPGLGLRLIYFSYDVKMKEKGDIPEGYSVSREKKERFSLILESASTNQTSMYLCASSLKPSSYEQYFGPGTRLTVT.

The chain employs TRBV29-1 and TRBJ2-1, with 7 positions matching TRBD2. Germline V gene data show CDR1 as SQVTM and CDR2 as ANQGSEA. The CDR3 is 15 residues long. The V gene end was trimmed by 6 bases and the J gene end by 3 bases; junction bases not matched to a gene: 11. CDR3 in DNA: TGCAGCGTGGGGCTGGCGGGAGATTTCTACAATGAGCAGTTCTTC. Protein: CSVGLAGDFYNEQFF.